The 20 T cell receptor beta chains in this list originate from one sample, sequenced in a study of T cells in women clearing cervical HPV infection. Repertoires were generated with immunoSEQ multiplex PCR, while TCRdb's copy carries only in-frame clones and drops some. The sample features roughly 37,000 clones, with 6% to 6.5% in its top ten. Sample: blood buffy coat. All receptors derive from a woman aged 18-70 years with a cervical HPV16 infection that either progressed to CIN3+ or cleared (not recorded which).

Worth noting for this clone: The read ends 3 residues shy of where the CDR3 ends; the end is completed using the germline J gene. The rearrangement joins TRBV18 to TRBJ1-2, with TRBD1 identical over 7 bases. This CDR3 comprises 16 residues. Germline loops: CDR1 KGHSH, CDR2 LQKENI. Germline trimming cut 3 bases from V and 7 bases from J; bases unmatched to any gene: 14. This chain's CDR3 is CASSPRETGLTGGYTF. CDR3 DNA (partial): TGTGCCAGCTCACCTCGAGAGACAGGGCTAACGGGTGGC.

About this clone: The read gets to within 3 residues of the CDR3 end, and the germline J gene fills in the rest. The chain employs TRBV7-6 and TRBJ2-2; D gene ambiguous. This CDR3 is built from 13 residues. Germline lookup yields CDR1 SGHVS and CDR2 FNYEAQ. The CDR3 protein is CASGPTANEKLFF. The DNA read from the CDR3 is TGTGCCAGCGGGCCCACAGCTAATGAAAAG.

This clone counts as medium-sized (0.01 to 0.1%) by frequency. The read falls 3 residues short of the CDR3 end, and the missing part is taken from the germline J gene. The V and J genes are TRBV19 and TRBJ2-2; 9 bases are shared with TRBD2. This CDR3 comprises 19 residues. V lost 0 bases to trimming and J lost 3 bases; unmatched junction nucleotides: 11. Germline V lookup: CDR1 LNHDA, CDR2 SQIVND (reference sequence). The sequenced part of the CDR3 DNA is TGTGCCAGTAGTATAGATCTCCTAGCGGGGCGTCAGGACACCGGGGAG. The encoded protein is CASSIDLLAGRQDTGE. The whole CDR3 sequence reads CASSIDLLAGRQDTGELFF. The full variable domain, its missing parts supplied by reference TRBV19 and TRBJ2-2, is DGGITQSPKYLFRKEGQNVTLSCEQNLNHDAMYWYRQDPGQGLRLIYYSQIVNDFQKGDIAEGYSVSREKKESFPLTVTSAQKNPTAFYLCASSIDLLAGRQDTGELFFGEGSRLTVL.

Comment on this clone: Read coverage stops 3 residues before the CDR3 terminus; the germline J gene supplies the remainder. The V gene is TRBV5-1, the J gene TRBJ2-3; either TRBD1 or TRBD2 may supply D (5 bases each). Germline V CDR1 and CDR2: SGHRS, YFSETQ. The CDR3 has 14 amino acids. V was cut by 7 bases and J by 2 bases, with 14 bases left in between. The part of the CDR3 DNA that was read is TGCGCCAGCGGAGAGGGGCCCCACACAGATACG. Translated: CASGEGPHTDT. The entire CDR3 reads CASGEGPHTDTQYF. The full variable domain, in which reference TRBV5-1 and TRBJ2-3 provide the parts outside the CDR3, is KAGVTQTPRYLIKTRGQQVTLSCSPISGHRSVSWYQQTPGQGLQFLFEYFSETQRNKGNFPGRFSGRQFSNSRSEMNVSTLELGDSALYLCASGEGPHTDTQYFGPGTRLTVL.

Comments on this clone: The read halts 3 residues ahead of the CDR3 end, with the missing end drawn from the germline J gene. This chain links TRBV30 with TRBJ2-5, with 8 bases fitting TRBD1. The V segment lost 3 bases and the J segment 3 bases; nucleotides outside the gene matches: 6. This CDR3 comprises 14 residues. Germline V gene lookup returns CDR1 GTSNPN and CDR2 SVGIG (reference sequence). This CDR3 reads CAWSRDRKKETQYF. The part of the CDR3 DNA that was read is TGTGCCTGGAGCCGGGACAGGAAAAAAGAGACC.

A note on this clone: The read ends 3 residues shy of where the CDR3 ends; the end is completed using the germline J gene. The rearrangement joins TRBV20-1 to TRBJ2-3, with D possibly TRBD1 on 6 matching bases. The V gene's germline CDR1 is DFQATT and CDR2 SNEGSKA (reference sequence). The CDR3 runs to 15 residues. This CDR3 reads CSASPGHLSNQPQYF. The CDR3 bases that were read are TGCAGTGCAAGCCCGGGACACTTGAGCAATCAGCCG.

About this clone itself: Read data end 3 residues before the CDR3 end; the end is taken from the germline J gene. This chain links TRBV19 with TRBJ1-5; maybe TRBD1 (6 bases). Per the germline V gene, CDR1 is LNHDA and CDR2 is SQIVND (reference sequence). The length of the CDR3 is 15 residues. Trimming cost V 6 bases and J 5 bases, with 17 bases left between them. Partial CDR3 DNA: TGTGCCAGTAGACCGAGGGGGGGGATGGATCAGCCC. Its protein product is CASRPRGGMDQP. The CDR3 in full is CASRPRGGMDQPQHF.

About this clone itself: From the germline J gene comes the end of the CDR3, since the read stops 3 residues before it. The chain links TRBV2 to TRBJ2-2, with a tentative D call TRBD2 (5 bases). CDR3 length: 14 amino acids. With 4 bases removed from V and 4 bases from J, the gap between germline ends came to 10 bases. The V gene's germline CDR1 is SNHLY and CDR2 FYNNEI. The sequenced part of the CDR3 DNA is TGTGCCAGCAGTGGGTCCGCGGGCACCGGGGAG. Translation: CASSGSAGTGE. In full, the CDR3 reads CASSGSAGTGELFF. Supplemented by reference TRBV2 and TRBJ2-2, the full variable domain reads EPEVTQTPSHQVTQMGQEVILRCVPISNHLYFYWYRQILGQKVEFLVSFYNNEISEKSEIFDDQFSVERPDGSNFTLKIRSTKLEDSAMYFCASSGSAGTGELFFGEGSRLTVL.

On this clone itself: The read comes to an end 3 residues before the CDR3 does, leaving the germline J gene to fill in the end. This chain uses TRBV18 with TRBJ1-1; weak D call: TRBD1 (6 bases). CDR1 and CDR2 (germline): KGHSH, LQKENI. The CDR3 covers 17 residues. The CDR3 sequence is CASSPMTTGPNVYEAFF. The CDR3 DNA, read in part, is TGTGCCAGCTCACCAATGACGACAGGACCCAATGTGTACGAG.

Worth noting for this clone: The CDR3 extends 3 residues past the end of the read, so its final part is completed from the germline J gene. This sequence joins TRBV7-3 and TRBJ2-5; TRBD1 agrees at 10 bases. Trimming at V came to 5 bases and at J to 1 base, leaving 7 bases not matched to a gene. The CDR3 runs 16 residues. Germline CDR1 SGHTA, CDR2 FQGTGA. CDR3 bases read: TGTGCCAGCAGCCAAGGAGGGACAGGGGCCCAAGAGACC. This gives the protein CASSQGGTGAQET. The entire CDR3 reads CASSQGGTGAQETQYF.

About this clone itself: The read terminates 3 residues before the CDR3 end, so the remaining end is supplied by the germline J gene. The rearrangement joins TRBV20-1 to TRBJ1-5, with 9 bases fitting TRBD1. Trimming cost V 0 bases and J 4 bases; bases outside gene matches: 4. CDR3 length equals 15 residues. Germline CDR1 and CDR2: DFQATT and SNEGSKA (reference sequence). Partial CDR3 DNA: TGCAGTGCTAGAGAAGGGACAGGGCGGAATCAGCCC. Translation gives CSAREGTGRNQP. The whole CDR3 region reads CSAREGTGRNQPQHF.

A word on this clone: Read data end 3 residues before the CDR3 end; the end is taken from the germline J gene. The chain employs TRBV2 and TRBJ1-2; unclear D gene. CDR1 is SNHLY and CDR2 is FYNNEI in the germline V gene. The CDR3 runs to 14 residues. CDR3 sequence reads: CASRTSRLGNDYTF. Incomplete CDR3 DNA: TGTGCCAGCAGGACCTCAAGGTTGGGCAATGAC.

About this clone itself: Coverage ceases 3 residues before the CDR3 finishes, and the germline J gene fills in the end. V and J are TRBV5-1 and TRBJ2-3; TRBD1 matches at 7 bases. The CDR3 spans 14 residues. Unmatched junction bases numbered 5, after V lost 4 bases and J lost 3 bases. CDR1 and CDR2 (germline): SGHRS, YFSETQ. The covered CDR3 bases are TGCGCCAGCAGCCCCGGGACAGCGACAGATACG. Protein product: CASSPGTATDT. The complete CDR3 sequence is CASSPGTATDTQYF.

Concerning this clone: The read ends 3 residues before the CDR3 terminus; that terminus is restored from the germline J gene. The gene calls are TRBV5-4 and TRBJ2-2; the D gene is possibly TRBD2 (6 bases). This CDR3 region has 15 residues. CDR1 and CDR2 from the germline V gene are SGHNT and YYREEE (reference sequence). The V gene lost 2 bases and the J gene lost 4 bases, with 12 bases spanning the gap. The covered CDR3 bases are TGTGCCAGCAGCTTAGGCGGGGTCTTCACCGGGGAG. It encodes CASSLGGVFTGE. The full CDR3 protein is CASSLGGVFTGELFF.

Points on this clone: The read falls 3 residues short of the CDR3 end, and the missing part is taken from the germline J gene. This chain uses TRBV11-2 with TRBJ2-2; D gene uncertain. Per germline, CDR1 SGHAT and CDR2 FQNNGV. The CDR3 totals 15 residues. The V and J ends lost 3 bases and 3 bases respectively, with 11 bases between them. CDR3 sequence: CASSFLGSDTGELFF. The DNA read from the CDR3 is TGTGCCAGCAGCTTTTTAGGGTCCGACACCGGGGAG. Full variable domain (rest looked up from reference TRBV11-2 and TRBJ2-2): EAGVAQSPRYKIIEKRQSVAFWCNPISGHATLYWYQQILGQGPKLLIQFQNNGVVDDSQLPKDRFSAERLKGVDSTLKIQPAKLEDSAVYLCASSFLGSDTGELFFGEGSRLTVL.

Comment on this clone: The CDR3 extends 3 residues past the end of the read, so its final part is completed from the germline J gene. V and J are TRBV7-8 and TRBJ1-2; TRBD1 is a possible D gene (5 bases). Per germline, CDR1 SGHVS and CDR2 FQNEAQ. CDR3 size: 14 residues. CDR3 DNA, as far as it was read: TGTGCCAGCAACCCGACAGTGACTTCCTACGAC. This sequence encodes CASNPTVTSYD. The CDR3 in its entirety is CASNPTVTSYDYTF.

In the case of this clone: The read terminates 3 residues ahead of where the CDR3 ends, so the germline J gene completes it. V and J are TRBV7-2 and TRBJ1-4; D remains ambiguous. V lost 3 bases to trimming and J lost 5 bases, with 13 bases between them. This CDR3 is built from 15 residues. Germline lookup yields CDR1 SGHTA and CDR2 FQGNSA. The CDR3 sequence: CASSFPSVPNEKLFF. The covered CDR3 bases are TGTGCCAGCAGCTTCCCTAGTGTGCCAAATGAAAAA.

Points on this clone: The read ends 3 residues shy of where the CDR3 ends; the end is completed using the germline J gene. This chain connects TRBV20-1 to TRBJ2-3, with 15 bases identical to TRBD2. Per germline, CDR1 DFQATT and CDR2 SNEGSKA (reference sequence). V dropped 5 bases and J dropped 6; count of bases not matched to a gene: 9. The CDR3 has 16 residues. CDR3 DNA (partial): TGCAGTGCTTGGACTAGCGGGGGGGCCTTGTGGGATACG. Translation gives CSAWTSGGALWDT. The whole CDR3 protein reads CSAWTSGGALWDTQYF.

A remark on this clone: Read sequence stops 3 residues before the CDR3 end, and the germline J gene provides the missing end. V is TRBV12-3 or TRBV12-4 and J is TRBJ2-1, with 10 bases lining up with TRBD2. With V trimmed by 7 bases and J by 2 bases, 5 bases remained unmatched. The length of the CDR3 is 15 residues. The CDR3 bases that were read are TGTGCCAGCACCCTAACTAGCGGGGCCTACAATGAG. Protein: CASTLTSGAYNE. The whole CDR3 sequence is CASTLTSGAYNEQFF.

A word on this clone: Coverage ceases 3 residues before the CDR3 finishes, and the germline J gene fills in the end. The J gene is TRBJ2-7, the V gene TRBV5-4, with a possible D match to TRBD1 (6 bases). The CDR3 loop spans 13 amino acids. Germline lookup yields CDR1 SGHNT and CDR2 YYREEE (reference sequence). V was cut by 6 bases and J by 5 bases, with 15 bases left in between. The CDR3 bases that were read are TGTGCCAGCACCAGAGACAGGTACAACGAG. Its translation is CASTRDRYNE. The full CDR3 is CASTRDRYNEQYF.